This T cell receptor beta chain was captured in a study of OX40 agonist ivuxolimab in advanced cancers. Regarding the complete study: Ivuxolimab was an agonistic, fully human IgG2 monoclonal antibody directed against OX40 (CD134), a costimulatory receptor. Intravenous ivuxolimab was administered to patients every 2 weeks at six dose levels: 0.01, 0.1, 0.3, 1.5, 3 and 10 mg/kg. Of the roughly 50 dose-escalation patients, hepatocellular carcinoma was present in around 20, melanoma in approximately 15, renal cell carcinoma in 9 and head and neck cancer in 9. In the dose-escalation cohort, 70% to 85% of patients were male, and the mean age was around 60 years with a range of roughly 23 to 79. Prior anti-PD-1, anti-PD-L1 or anti-CTLA-4 therapy was permitted, and 40% of dose-escalation patients had received checkpoint inhibitors. Partial responses occurred in three dose-escalation patients: two with cutaneous melanoma and one with hepatocellular carcinoma. Peripheral TCRbeta sequencing was intended to test whether TCR sequence diversity was altered and clonal T-cell expansion was caused by ivuxolimab. The paper describes the monotherapy dose-escalation part (N = 52 patients) of the phase I trial of ivuxolimab.

V was cut back by 0 bases and J by 7 bases, leaving a gap of 13 bases between them. The CDR3 has 15 amino acids, counting the end cysteine and phenylalanine. Just the 45-base CDR3 DNA is kept, in frame starting at base 1. For CDR1 and CDR2, the germline V gene lists MNHEY and SVGAGI. The trial excluded patients who had a history of autoimmune disease or were on systemic immunosuppression. Peripheral blood for TCR sequencing was collected from all dose cohorts at baseline, on cycle 4 day 1, and on cycle 7 day 1. The samples were taken from a phase I, first-in-human, multicenter, open-label dose-escalation trial of ivuxolimab. Adults with locally advanced or metastatic melanoma, renal cell, hepatocellular, or head and neck squamous cell carcinoma were enrolled in the trial. CD4+ and CD8+ T cells were sorted separately from peripheral blood before TCR sequencing. Remarks on this clone: This receptor's antigen is unknown. No much larger clonotype is one base removed from it; base qualities were not supplied.

For sequencing of the TCRbeta CDR3 region, genomic DNA was extracted from the sorted cells. The immunoSEQ Assay was used to sequence the TCRbeta CDR3 regions. Held by TCRdb, this immuneACCESS table contains in-frame sequences only and omits some clones. Under half of the omission traces to an unresolved V gene where checked; the cause of the rest is unknown. This sample lists about 38,000 clones; 70% to 85% were detected once. 21% of the sample rests with the top ten. Study-level results and caveats: Clonal expansion of both CD4+ and CD8+ blood T cells was observed from baseline to week 6 at doses 0.1 to 3.0 mg/kg. Low levels of normalized T-cell clonal expansion were also seen in some nonresponding patients. After ivuxolimab, more expanded clones were found on average in CD8+ T cells than in CD4+ T cells. In the 0.1-3.0 mg/kg groups, partial responders were among the patients with the lowest normalized peripheral clonal expansion, particularly in CD8+ T cells. Antigen specificity was not determined for the clonally expanded peripheral T cells.

This material consisted of CD4+ or CD8+ T cells sorted from blood, taken in a trial of the OX40 agonist ivuxolimab. The chain is encoded by TRBV6-5 joined to TRBJ1-5; possibly the D gene is TRBD1, per 5 matching bases. This receptor was identified in an adult with an advanced solid tumor such as melanoma, head and neck, liver or kidney cancer. In nucleotides, the sequence is TGTGCCAGCAGTTACTCGAGCTCGGGGGGGCAGCCCCAGCATTTT. It translates to CASSYSSSGGQPQHF.